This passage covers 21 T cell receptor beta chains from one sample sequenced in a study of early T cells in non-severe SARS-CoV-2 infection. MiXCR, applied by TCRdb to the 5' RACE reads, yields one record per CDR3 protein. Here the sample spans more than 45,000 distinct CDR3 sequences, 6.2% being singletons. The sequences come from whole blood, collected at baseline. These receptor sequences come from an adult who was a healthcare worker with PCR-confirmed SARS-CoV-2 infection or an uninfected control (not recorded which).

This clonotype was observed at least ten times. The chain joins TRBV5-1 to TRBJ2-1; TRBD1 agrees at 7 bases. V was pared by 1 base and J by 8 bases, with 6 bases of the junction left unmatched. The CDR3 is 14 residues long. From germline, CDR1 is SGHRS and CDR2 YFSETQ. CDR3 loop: CASSLRQGLDEQFF. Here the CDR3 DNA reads TGCGCCAGCAGCTTGAGACAGGGATTGGATGAGCAGTTCTTC. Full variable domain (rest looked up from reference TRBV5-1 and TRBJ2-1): KAGVTQTPRYLIKTRGQQVTLSCSPISGHRSVSWYQQTPGQGLQFLFEYFSETQRNKGNFPGRFSGRQFSNSRSEMNVSTLELGDSALYLCASSLRQGLDEQFFGPGTRLTVL.

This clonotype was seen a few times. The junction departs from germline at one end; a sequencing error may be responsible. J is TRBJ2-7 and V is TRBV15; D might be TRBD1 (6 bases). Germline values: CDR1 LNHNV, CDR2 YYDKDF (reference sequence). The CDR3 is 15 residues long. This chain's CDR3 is CATSRTLTGSYKQYF. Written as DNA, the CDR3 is TGTGCCACCAGCAGGACGCTGACAGGTTCCTACAAGCAGTACTTC.

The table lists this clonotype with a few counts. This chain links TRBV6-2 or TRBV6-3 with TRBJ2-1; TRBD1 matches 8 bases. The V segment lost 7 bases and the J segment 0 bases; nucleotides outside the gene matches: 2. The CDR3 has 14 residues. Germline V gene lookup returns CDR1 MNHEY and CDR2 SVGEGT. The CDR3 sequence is CASNGQGSYNEQFF. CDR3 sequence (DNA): TGTGCCAGCAACGGACAGGGCTCCTACAATGAGCAGTTCTTC.

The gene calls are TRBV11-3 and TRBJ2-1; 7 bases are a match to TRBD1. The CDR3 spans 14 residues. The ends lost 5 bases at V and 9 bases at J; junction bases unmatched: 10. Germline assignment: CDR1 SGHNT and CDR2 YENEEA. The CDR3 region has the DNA TGTGCCAGCAGCCCCTCAGACAGGGCAGCTGAGCAGTTCTTC. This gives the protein CASSPSDRAAEQFF. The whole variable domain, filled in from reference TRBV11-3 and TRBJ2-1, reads EAGVVQSPRYKIIEKKQPVAFWCNPISGHNTLYWYLQNLGQGPELLIRYENEEAVDDSQLPKDRFSAERLKGVDSTLKIQPAELGDSAVYLCASSPSDRAAEQFFGPGTRLTVL.

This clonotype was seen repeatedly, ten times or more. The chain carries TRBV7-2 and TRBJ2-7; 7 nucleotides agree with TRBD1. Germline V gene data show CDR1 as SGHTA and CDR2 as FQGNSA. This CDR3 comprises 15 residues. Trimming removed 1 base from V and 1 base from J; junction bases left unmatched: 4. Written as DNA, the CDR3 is TGTGCCAGCAGCTTAGAGGGGACAGCGTCCTACGAGCAGTACTTC. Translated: CASSLEGTASYEQYF.

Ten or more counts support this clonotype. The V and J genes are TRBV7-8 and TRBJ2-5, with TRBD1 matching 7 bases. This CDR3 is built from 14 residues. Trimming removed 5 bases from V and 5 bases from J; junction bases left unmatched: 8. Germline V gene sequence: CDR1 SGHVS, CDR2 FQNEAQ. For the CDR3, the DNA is TGTGCCAGCAGCGAACAGGGGCCGTCGGAGACCCAGTACTTC. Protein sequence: CASSEQGPSETQYF.

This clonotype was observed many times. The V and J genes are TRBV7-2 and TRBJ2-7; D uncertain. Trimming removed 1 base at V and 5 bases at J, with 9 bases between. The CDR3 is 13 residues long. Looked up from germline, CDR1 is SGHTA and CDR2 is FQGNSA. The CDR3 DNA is TGTGCCAGCAGCTTAGGGGGTTCCCACGAGCAGTACTTC. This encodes CASSLGGSHEQYF. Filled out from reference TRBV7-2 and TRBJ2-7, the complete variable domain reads GAGVSQSPSNKVTEKGKDVELRCDPISGHTALYWYRQSLGQGLEFLIYFQGNSAPDKSGLPSDRFSAERTGGSVSTLTIQRTQQEDSAVYLCASSLGGSHEQYFGPGTRLTVT.

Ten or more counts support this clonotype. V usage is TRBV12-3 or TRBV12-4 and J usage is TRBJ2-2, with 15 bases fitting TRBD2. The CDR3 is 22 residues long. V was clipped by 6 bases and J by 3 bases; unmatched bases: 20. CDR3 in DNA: TGTGCCAGCAGCCGCGGACAGGGGCCAGGGACTAGCGGGAGGAGGGACACCGGGGAGCTGTTTTTT. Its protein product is CASSRGQGPGTSGRRDTGELFF.

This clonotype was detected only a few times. CDR3 region: CASSFVGIEETQYF. Written as DNA, the CDR3 is TGCGCCAGCAGCTTCGTAGGAATTGAAGAGACCCAGTACTTC. V and J are TRBV5-1 and TRBJ2-5; D unclear. V was cut by 2 bases and J by 3 bases, with 11 bases left in between. The CDR3 is 14 amino acids. The germline gives CDR1 SGHRS, CDR2 YFSETQ.

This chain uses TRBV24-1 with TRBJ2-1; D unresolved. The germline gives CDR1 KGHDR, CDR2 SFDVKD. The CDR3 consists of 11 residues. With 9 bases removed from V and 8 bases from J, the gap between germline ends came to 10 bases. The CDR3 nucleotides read TGTGCCACCGGGTACAGAGATGAGCAGTTCTTC. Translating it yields CATGYRDEQFF.

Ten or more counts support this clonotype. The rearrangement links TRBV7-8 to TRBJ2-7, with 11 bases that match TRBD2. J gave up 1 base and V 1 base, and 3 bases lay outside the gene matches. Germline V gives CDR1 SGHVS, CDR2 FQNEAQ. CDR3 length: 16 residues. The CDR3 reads CASSLVLAGVSYEQYF. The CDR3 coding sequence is TGTGCCAGCAGCTTAGTACTAGCGGGAGTATCCTACGAGCAGTACTTC.

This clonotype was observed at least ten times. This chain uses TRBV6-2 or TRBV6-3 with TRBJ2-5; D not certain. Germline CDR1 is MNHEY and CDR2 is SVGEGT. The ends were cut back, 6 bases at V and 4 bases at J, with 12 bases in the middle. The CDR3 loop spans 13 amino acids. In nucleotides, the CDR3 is TGTGCCAGCAGCCCAGTCCGGGCAGAGACCCAGTACTTC. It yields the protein CASSPVRAETQYF.

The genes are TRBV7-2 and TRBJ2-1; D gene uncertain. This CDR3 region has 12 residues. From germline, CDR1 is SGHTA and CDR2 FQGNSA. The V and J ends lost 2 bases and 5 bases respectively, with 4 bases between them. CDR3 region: CASSLLHNEQFF. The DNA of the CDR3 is TGTGCCAGCAGCTTATTACACAATGAGCAGTTCTTC.

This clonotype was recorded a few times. CDR3 sequence reads: CASSTWTEEQYF. The CDR3 nucleotides are TGTGCCAGCAGTACCTGGACAGAAGAGCAGTACTTC. This chain uses TRBV6-2 or TRBV6-3 with TRBJ2-7, with TRBD1 as a possible D gene (6 bases). CDR1 and CDR2 from the germline V gene are MNHEY and SVGEGT. V shed 5 bases and J shed 7 bases, with 12 bases lying between them. The CDR3 is 12 residues long.

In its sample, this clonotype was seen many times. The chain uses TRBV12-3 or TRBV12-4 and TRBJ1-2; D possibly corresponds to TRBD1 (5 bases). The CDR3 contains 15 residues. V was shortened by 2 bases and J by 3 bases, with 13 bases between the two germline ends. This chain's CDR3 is CASSLWQGSDYGYTF. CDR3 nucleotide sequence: TGTGCCAGCAGTTTATGGCAGGGAAGTGACTATGGCTACACCTTC.

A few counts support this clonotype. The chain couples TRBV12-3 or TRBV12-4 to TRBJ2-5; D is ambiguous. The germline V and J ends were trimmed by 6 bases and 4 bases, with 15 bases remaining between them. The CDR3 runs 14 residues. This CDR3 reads CASSRPPVGETQYF. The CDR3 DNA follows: TGTGCCAGCAGCCGCCCCCCCGTGGGAGAGACCCAGTACTTC.

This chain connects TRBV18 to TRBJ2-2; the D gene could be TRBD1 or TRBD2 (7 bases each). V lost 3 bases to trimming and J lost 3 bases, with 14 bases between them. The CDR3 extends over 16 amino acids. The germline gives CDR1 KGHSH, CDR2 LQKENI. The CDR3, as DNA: TGTGCCAGCTCACCGCGCGGGGGACAGTACACCGGGGAGCTGTTTTTT. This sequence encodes CASSPRGGQYTGELFF.

The CDR3 DNA sequence: TGCAGTGCCCCCCGGGACGTCAACTACGAGCAGTACTTC. It yields the protein CSAPRDVNYEQYF. This chain links TRBV20-1 with TRBJ2-7; D may correspond to TRBD1 or TRBD2 (5 bases each). Germline lookup yields CDR1 DFQATT and CDR2 SNEGSKA (reference sequence). The CDR3 is made up of 13 amino acids. Trimming left V 6 bases short and J 3 bases short, with 15 bases between.

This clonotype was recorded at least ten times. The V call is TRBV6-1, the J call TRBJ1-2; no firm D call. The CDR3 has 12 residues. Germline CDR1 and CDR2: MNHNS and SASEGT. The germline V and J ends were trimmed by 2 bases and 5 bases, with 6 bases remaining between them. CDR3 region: CASSEQLYGYTF. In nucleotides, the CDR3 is TGTGCCAGCAGTGAACAGCTTTATGGCTACACCTTC.

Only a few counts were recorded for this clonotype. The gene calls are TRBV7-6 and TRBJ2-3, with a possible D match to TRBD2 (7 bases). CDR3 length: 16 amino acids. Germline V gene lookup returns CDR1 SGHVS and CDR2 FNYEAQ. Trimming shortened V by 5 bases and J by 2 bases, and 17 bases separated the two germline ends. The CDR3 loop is CASSSLGGLLTDTQYF. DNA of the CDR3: TGTGCCAGCAGCAGCTTAGGGGGACTACTCACAGATACGCAGTATTTT. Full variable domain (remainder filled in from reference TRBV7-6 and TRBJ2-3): GAGVSQSPRYKVTKRGQDVALRCDPISGHVSLYWYRQALGQGPEFLTYFNYEAQQDKSGLPNDRFSAERPEGSISTLTIQRTEQRDSAMYRCASSSLGGLLTDTQYFGPGTRLTVL.

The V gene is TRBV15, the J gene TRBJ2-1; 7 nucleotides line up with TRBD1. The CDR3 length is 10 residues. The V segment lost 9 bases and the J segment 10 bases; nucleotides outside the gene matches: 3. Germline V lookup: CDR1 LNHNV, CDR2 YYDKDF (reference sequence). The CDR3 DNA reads TGTGCCACTGGGACAGAAGAGCAGTTCTTC. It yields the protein CATGTEEQFF.